This entry lists 9 T cell receptor beta chains sequenced from one sample in a study of T cell responses to AZD1222 COVID-19 vaccine. Sequencing was performed with immunoSEQ multiplex PCR; in TCRdb, only in-frame clones are kept and a portion is missing. The data show roughly 76,000 clones, around 86% seen once. The sequences come from peripheral blood, collected on day 0 of AZD1222 vaccination. The receptors derive from an adult in good health.

This chain connects TRBV18 to TRBJ2-1, with D possibly called TRBD1 or TRBD2 (5 bases each). The CDR3 spans 17 residues. From germline, CDR1 is KGHSH and CDR2 LQKENI. The V and J ends lost 0 bases and 0 bases respectively, with 12 bases between them. The CDR3 reads CASSPPIGAHSYNEQFF. For the CDR3, the DNA is TGTGCCAGCTCACCACCGATCGGGGCTCACTCCTACAATGAGCAGTTCTTC.

V usage is TRBV6-5 and J usage is TRBJ2-1; 9 bases match TRBD2. V shed 6 bases and J 6 bases; nucleotides not matched to a gene: 9. Germline V gene sequence: CDR1 MNHEY, CDR2 SVGAGI. The length of the CDR3 is 15 residues. DNA of the CDR3: TGTGCCAGCAGAGTCTCGGGACTAGCCCTCAATGAGCAGTTCTTC. This sequence encodes CASRVSGLALNEQFF.

The V and J genes are TRBV27 and TRBJ2-7; 8 nucleotides agree with TRBD1. The CDR3 runs 14 residues. Germline CDR1 is MNHEY and CDR2 is SMNVEV (reference sequence). J was trimmed by 3 bases and V by 2 bases; bases with no gene match: 3. The CDR3 DNA follows: TGTGCCAGCAGTTTACGACAGGGGAGCTACGAGCAGTACTTC. It yields the protein CASSLRQGSYEQYF.

The gene calls are TRBV7-2 and TRBJ2-3; D remains ambiguous. The CDR3 length is 12 residues. CDR1 is SGHTA, CDR2 FQGNSA, per germline. Trimming cost V 3 bases and J 4 bases, with 5 bases left between them. The CDR3 loop reads CASSFTPDTQYF. In DNA, the CDR3 is TGTGCCAGCAGCTTCACCCCAGATACGCAGTATTTT.

The chain uses TRBV6-1 and TRBJ1-6; D not certain. The CDR3 is 16 amino acids. The V end lost 3 bases, the J end lost 0 bases, and 9 bases lay between the germline ends. Germline CDR1 is MNHNS and CDR2 is SASEGT. As DNA, the CDR3 is TGTGCCAGCAGTGACGACCTGAGCTCCTATAATTCACCCCTCCACTTT. Amino acid sequence: CASSDDLSSYNSPLHF.

DNA for the CDR3: TGTGCCAGCAGTTTCGCCGGGACAGGCTACGAGCAGTACTTC. This codes for CASSFAGTGYEQYF. The chain has TRBV28 and TRBJ2-7, with 8 bases fitting TRBD1. The CDR3 is 14 residues long. Germline assignment: CDR1 MDHEN and CDR2 SYDVKM. The V gene end was trimmed by 3 bases and the J gene end by 3 bases; junction bases not matched to a gene: 4.

The V gene is TRBV27, the J gene TRBJ1-1; maybe TRBD1 (5 bases). The germline gives CDR1 MNHEY, CDR2 SMNVEV (reference sequence). The CDR3 consists of 13 residues. With 3 bases removed from V and 5 bases from J, the gap between germline ends came to 10 bases. Here the CDR3 DNA reads TGTGCCAGCAGTTTCCAGGGACGGACTGAAGCTTTCTTT. Translating gives CASSFQGRTEAFF.

The chain is built from TRBV14 and TRBJ2-2; TRBD2 aligns across 9 bases. The CDR3 is made up of 16 amino acids. The V gene end was trimmed by 4 bases and the J gene end by 1 base; junction bases not matched to a gene: 4. The germline gives CDR1 SGHDN, CDR2 FVKESK. The CDR3 spells CASSPRLAVNTGELFF. The CDR3 DNA reads as TGTGCCAGCAGCCCCCGACTAGCGGTGAACACCGGGGAGCTGTTTTTT.

The V and J genes are TRBV30 and TRBJ2-1; D call uncertain. Trimming removed 0 bases from V and 0 bases from J, with 12 bases in between. Per germline, CDR1 GTSNPN and CDR2 SVGIG (reference sequence). The CDR3 is 16 residues long. The CDR3 reads CAWSVLPPRSYNEQFF. CDR3 nucleotide sequence: TGTGCCTGGAGTGTACTTCCGCCCCGCTCCTACAATGAGCAGTTCTTC.